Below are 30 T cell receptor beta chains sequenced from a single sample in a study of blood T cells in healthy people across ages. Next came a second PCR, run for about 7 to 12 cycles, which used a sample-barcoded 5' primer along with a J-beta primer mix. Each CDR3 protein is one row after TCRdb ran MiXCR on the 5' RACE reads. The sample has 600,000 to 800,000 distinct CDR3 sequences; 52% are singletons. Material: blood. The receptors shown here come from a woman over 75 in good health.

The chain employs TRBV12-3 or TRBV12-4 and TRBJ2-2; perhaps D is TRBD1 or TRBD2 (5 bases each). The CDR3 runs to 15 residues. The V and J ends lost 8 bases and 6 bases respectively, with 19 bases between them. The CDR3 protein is CASFWETVRAGELFF. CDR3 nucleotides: TGTGCCAGCTTTTGGGAGACAGTCAGGGCCGGGGAGCTGTTTTTT.

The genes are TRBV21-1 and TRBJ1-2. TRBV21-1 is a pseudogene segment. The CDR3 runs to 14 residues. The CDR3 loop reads CASSSRASDYGYTF. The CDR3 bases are TGTGCCAGCAGCTCCCGGGCCTCGGACTATGGCTACACCTTC.

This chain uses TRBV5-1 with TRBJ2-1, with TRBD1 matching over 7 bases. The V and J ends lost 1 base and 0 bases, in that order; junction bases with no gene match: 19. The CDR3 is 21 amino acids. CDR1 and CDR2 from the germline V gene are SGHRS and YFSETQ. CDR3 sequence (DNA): TGCGCCAGCAGCTTGCCCCCAATGACAGGGCCCCTCCGAAGCTCCTACAATGAGCAGTTCTTC. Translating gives CASSLPPMTGPLRSSYNEQFF.

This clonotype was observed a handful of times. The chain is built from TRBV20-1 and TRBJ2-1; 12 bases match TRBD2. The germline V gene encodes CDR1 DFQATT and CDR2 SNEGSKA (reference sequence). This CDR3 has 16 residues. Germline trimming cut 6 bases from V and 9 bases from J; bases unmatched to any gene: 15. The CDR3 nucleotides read TGCAGTGCCACTCTAGCGGGAGGGCCAACCGCGGGTGAGCAGTTCTTC. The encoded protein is CSATLAGGPTAGEQFF.

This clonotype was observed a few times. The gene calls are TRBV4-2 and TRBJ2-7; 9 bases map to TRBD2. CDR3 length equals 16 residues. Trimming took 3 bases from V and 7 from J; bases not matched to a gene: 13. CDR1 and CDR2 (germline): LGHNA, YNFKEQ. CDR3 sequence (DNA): TGTGCCAGCAGCCAGAACCCTAGCGGGGAGGTTAATGAGCAGTACTTC. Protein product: CASSQNPSGEVNEQYF.

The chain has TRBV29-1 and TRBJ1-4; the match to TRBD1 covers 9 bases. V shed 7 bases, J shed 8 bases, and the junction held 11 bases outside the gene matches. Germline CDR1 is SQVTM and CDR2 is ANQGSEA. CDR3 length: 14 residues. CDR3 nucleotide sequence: TGCAGCGCCGGAACAGGGGGCTTAGGAGAAAAACTGTTTTTT. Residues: CSAGTGGLGEKLFF.

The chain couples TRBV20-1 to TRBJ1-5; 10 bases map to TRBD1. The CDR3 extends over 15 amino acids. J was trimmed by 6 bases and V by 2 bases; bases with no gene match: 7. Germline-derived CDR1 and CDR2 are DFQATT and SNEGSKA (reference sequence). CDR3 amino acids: CSARSGTGVRQPQHF. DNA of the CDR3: TGCAGTGCTAGATCCGGGACAGGGGTCCGTCAGCCCCAGCATTTT.

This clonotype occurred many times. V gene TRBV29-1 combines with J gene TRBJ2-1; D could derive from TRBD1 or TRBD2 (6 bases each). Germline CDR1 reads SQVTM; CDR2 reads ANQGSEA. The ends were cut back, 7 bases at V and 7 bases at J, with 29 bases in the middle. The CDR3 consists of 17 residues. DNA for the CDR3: TGCAGCGCCCGAAACGAGGGGAACAGGGACTGGGGGAATGAGCAGTTCTTC. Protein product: CSARNEGNRDWGNEQFF.

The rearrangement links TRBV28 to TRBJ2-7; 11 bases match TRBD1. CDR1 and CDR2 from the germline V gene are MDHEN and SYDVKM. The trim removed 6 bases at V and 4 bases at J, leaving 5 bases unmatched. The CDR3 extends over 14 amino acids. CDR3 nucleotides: TGTGCCAGCAGAACCGGGACAGGGGGGTACGAGCAGTACTTC. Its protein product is CASRTGTGGYEQYF.

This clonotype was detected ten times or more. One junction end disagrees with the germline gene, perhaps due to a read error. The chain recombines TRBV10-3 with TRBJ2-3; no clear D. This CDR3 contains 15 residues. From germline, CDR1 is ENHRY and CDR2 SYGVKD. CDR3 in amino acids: CALSPGQRRSETQYF. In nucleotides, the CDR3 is TGTGCCCTCAGCCCTGGGCAGCGTAGGTCGGAGACGCAGTATTTT.

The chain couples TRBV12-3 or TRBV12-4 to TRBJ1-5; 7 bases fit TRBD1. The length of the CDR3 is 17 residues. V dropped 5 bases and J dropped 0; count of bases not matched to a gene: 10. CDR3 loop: CASSPRAGGVSNQPQHF. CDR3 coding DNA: TGTGCCAGCAGTCCCAGGGCAGGGGGGGTTAGCAATCAGCCCCAGCATTTT.

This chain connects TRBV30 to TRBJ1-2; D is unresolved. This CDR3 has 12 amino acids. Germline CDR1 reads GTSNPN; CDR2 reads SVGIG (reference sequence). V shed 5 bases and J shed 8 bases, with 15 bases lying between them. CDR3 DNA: TGTGCCTGGTCCCTAGGACGGGGAGGCTACACCTTC. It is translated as CAWSLGRGGYTF.

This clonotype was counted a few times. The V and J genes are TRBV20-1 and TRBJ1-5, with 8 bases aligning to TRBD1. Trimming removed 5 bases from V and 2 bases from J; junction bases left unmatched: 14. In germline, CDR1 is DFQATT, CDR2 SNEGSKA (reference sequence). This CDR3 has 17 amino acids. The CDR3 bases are TGCAGTGCTTTGACCGGGTCAGGGGGCTTGGGCAATCAGCCCCAGCATTTT. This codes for CSALTGSGGLGNQPQHF.

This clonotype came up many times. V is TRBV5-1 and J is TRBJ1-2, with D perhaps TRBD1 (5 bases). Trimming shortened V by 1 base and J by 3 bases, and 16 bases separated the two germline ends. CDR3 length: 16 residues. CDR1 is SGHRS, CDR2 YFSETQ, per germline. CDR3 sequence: CASSLLGDQSYYGYTF. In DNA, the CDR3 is TGCGCCAGCAGCTTGCTTGGGGACCAAAGTTACTATGGCTACACCTTC.

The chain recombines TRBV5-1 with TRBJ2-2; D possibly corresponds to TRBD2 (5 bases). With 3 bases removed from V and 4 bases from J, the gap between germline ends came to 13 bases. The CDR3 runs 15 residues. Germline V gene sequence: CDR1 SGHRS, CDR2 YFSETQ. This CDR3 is CASSSGSGITGELFF. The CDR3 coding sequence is TGCGCCAGCAGCTCCGGGTCGGGGATCACCGGGGAGCTGTTTTTT.

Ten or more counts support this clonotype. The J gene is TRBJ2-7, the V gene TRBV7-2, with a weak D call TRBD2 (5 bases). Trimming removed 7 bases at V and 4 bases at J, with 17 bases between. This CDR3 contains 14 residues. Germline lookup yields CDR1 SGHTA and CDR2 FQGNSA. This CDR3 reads CASNHATTSYEQYF. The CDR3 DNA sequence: TGTGCCAGCAACCATGCGACTACCTCGTACGAGCAGTACTTC.

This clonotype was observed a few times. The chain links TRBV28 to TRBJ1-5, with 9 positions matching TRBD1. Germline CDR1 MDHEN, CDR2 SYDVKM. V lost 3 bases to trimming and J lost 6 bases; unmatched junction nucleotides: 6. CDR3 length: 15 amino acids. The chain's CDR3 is CASSFYRGQSQPQHF. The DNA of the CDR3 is TGTGCCAGCAGTTTTTACAGGGGGCAGAGTCAGCCCCAGCATTTT.

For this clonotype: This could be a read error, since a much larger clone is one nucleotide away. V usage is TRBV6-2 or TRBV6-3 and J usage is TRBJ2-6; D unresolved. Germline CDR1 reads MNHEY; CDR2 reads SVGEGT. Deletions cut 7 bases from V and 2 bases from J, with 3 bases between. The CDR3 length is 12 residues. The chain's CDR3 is CASTTGANVLTF. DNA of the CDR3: TGTGCCAGCACTACTGGGGCCAACGTCCTGACTTTC.

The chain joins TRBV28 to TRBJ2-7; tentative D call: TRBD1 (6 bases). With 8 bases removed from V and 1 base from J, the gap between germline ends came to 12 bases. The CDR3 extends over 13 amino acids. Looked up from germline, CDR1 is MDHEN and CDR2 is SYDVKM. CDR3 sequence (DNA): TGTGCCAGCTGCAACAGGGCATCCTACGAGCAGTACTTC. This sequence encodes CASCNRASYEQYF.

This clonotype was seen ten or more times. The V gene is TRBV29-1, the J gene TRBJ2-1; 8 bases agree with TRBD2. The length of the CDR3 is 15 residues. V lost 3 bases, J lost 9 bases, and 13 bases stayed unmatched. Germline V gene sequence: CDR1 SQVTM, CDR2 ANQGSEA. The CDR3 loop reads CSVDRPVGREGEQFF. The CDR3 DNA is TGCAGCGTTGATCGGCCGGTCGGGAGGGAAGGTGAGCAGTTCTTC.

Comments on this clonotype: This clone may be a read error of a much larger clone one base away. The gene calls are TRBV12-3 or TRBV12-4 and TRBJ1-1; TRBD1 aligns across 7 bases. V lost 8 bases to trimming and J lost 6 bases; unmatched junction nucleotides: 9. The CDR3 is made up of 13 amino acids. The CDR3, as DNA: TGTGCCAGCGCCCCGACAGGGAGAGCTGAAGCTTTCTTT. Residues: CASAPTGRAEAFF.

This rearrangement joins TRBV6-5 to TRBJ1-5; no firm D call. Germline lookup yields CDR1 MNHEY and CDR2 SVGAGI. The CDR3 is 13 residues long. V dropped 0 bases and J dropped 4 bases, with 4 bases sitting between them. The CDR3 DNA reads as TGTGCCAGCAGTTACTCGAAGAATCAGCCCCAGCATTTT. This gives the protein CASSYSKNQPQHF.

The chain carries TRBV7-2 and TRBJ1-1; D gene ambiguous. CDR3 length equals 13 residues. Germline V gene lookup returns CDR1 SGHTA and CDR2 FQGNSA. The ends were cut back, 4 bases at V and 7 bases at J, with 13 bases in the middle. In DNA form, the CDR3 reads TGTGCCAGCAGCTCAGCTCGGGCGTATGAAGCTTTCTTT. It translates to CASSSARAYEAFF.

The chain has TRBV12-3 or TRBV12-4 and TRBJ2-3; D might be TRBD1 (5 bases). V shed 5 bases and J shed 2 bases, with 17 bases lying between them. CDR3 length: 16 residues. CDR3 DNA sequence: TGTGCCAGCAGTCCCTCCTCAGGGCGAACCACAGATACGCAGTATTTT. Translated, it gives CASSPSSGRTTDTQYF.

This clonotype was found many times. CDR3 DNA: TGCAGTGCTAGCCCCACGAACAAGGGCTACGAGCAGTACTTC. The encoded protein is CSASPTNKGYEQYF. The V gene is TRBV20-1, the J gene TRBJ2-7, with D hard to call. Germline V gene data show CDR1 as DFQATT and CDR2 as SNEGSKA (reference sequence). The CDR3 is 14 residues long. Trimming took off 3 bases at V and 3 bases at J, with 15 bases between the two ends.

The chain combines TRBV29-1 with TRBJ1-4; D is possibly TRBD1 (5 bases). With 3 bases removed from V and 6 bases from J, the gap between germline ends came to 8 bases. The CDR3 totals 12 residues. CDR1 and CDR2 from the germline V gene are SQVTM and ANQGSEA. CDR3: CSVDAGDEKLFF. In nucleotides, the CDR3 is TGCAGCGTTGATGCGGGGGATGAAAAACTGTTTTTT.

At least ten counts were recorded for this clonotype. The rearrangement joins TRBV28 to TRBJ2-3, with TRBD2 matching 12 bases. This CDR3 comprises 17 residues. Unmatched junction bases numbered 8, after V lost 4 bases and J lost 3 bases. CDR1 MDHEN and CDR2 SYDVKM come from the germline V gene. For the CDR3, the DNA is TGTGCCAGCAGTTCCTCCGGACTAGCGGGAAGAACAGATACGCAGTATTTT. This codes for CASSSSGLAGRTDTQYF.

The CDR3 DNA reads TGTGCCAGCAGTGAATATTGGGGGGCCAACGTCCTGACTTTC. This codes for CASSEYWGANVLTF. The chain has TRBV25-1 and TRBJ2-6, with D hard to call. With 0 bases removed from V and 4 bases from J, the gap between germline ends came to 4 bases. This CDR3 region has 14 residues. CDR1 is MGHDK, CDR2 SYGVNS, per germline.

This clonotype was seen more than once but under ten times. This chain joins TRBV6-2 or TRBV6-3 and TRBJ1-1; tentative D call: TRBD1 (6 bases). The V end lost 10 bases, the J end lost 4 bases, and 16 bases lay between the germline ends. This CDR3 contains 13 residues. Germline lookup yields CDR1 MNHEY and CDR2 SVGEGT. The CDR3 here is CANHKGGSTEAFF. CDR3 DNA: TGTGCCAACCATAAAGGGGGGAGCACTGAAGCTTTCTTT.

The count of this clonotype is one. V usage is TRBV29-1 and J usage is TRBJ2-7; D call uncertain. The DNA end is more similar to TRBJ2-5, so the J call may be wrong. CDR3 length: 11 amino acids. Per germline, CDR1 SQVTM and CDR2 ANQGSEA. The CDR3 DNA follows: TGCAGCGTCGCGGATGTCGGGACCCAGTACTTC. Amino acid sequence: CSVADVGTQYF.